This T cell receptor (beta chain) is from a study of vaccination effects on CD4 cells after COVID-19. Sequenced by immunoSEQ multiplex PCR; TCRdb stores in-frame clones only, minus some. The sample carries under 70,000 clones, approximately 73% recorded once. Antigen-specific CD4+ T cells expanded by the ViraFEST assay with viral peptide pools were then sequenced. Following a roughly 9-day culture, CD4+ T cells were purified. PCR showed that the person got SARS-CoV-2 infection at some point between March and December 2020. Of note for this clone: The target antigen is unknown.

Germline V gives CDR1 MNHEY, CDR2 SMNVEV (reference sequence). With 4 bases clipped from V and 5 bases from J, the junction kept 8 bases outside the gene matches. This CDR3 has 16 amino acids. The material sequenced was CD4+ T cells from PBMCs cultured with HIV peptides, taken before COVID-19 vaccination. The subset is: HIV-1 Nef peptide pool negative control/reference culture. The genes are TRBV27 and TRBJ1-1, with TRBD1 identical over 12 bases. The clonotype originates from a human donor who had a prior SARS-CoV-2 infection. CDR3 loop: CASSSGTGGVRTEAFF. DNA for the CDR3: TGTGCCAGCAGTTCCGGGACAGGGGGCGTCCGGACTGAAGCTTTCTTT.